Below, 23 T cell receptor beta chains from the same sample are listed, as sequenced in a study of blood T cells in healthy people across ages. A second PCR of 7 to 11 cycles used a sample-barcoded 5' primer and a J-beta primer mix. TCRdb used MiXCR to reprocess the 5' RACE reads, holding one entry per CDR3 protein. The table lists 850,000 to 1,300,000 distinct CDR3 sequences, around 43% of them singletons. Sequencing input: blood. The receptors here all came from a woman aged 55 to 70 in good health.

Turning to this clonotype: Just one base apart from a much larger clone, this may be a read error. The chain carries TRBV14 and TRBJ2-5, with TRBD1 identical over 7 bases. The CDR3 consists of 15 residues. Looked up from germline, CDR1 is SGHDN and CDR2 is FVKESK. The V gene end was trimmed by 4 bases and the J gene end by 1 base; junction bases not matched to a gene: 6. CDR3 coding DNA: TGTGCCAGCAGCCGAGGGACAGCCCCCCAAGAGACCCAGTACTTC. Its protein product is CASSRGTAPQETQYF.

The chain joins TRBV20-1 to TRBJ2-3, with D tentatively TRBD2 (6 bases). The V end was cut by 3 bases, the J end by 3 bases, with 16 bases between. There are 15 residues in the CDR3. The germline V gene has CDR1 DFQATT and CDR2 SNEGSKA (reference sequence). The CDR3 DNA reads as TGCAGTGCTAGTCGAGGAGGGAGGAGGACAGATACGCAGTATTTT. This gives the protein CSASRGGRRTDTQYF.

At least ten counts were recorded for this clonotype. J is TRBJ2-3 and V is TRBV9; D not certain. The germline CDR1 and CDR2 sequences are SGDLS and YYNGEE. This CDR3 has 12 residues. Between the trimmed V and J ends, which lost 3 bases and 2 bases, there was a span of 4 bases. The CDR3 DNA is TGTGCCAGCAGCGCAGACACAGATACGCAGTATTTT. Protein sequence: CASSADTDTQYF.

V and J are TRBV9 and TRBJ2-3, with D tentatively TRBD1 or TRBD2 (5 bases each). CDR3 length: 15 amino acids. Per the germline V gene, CDR1 is SGDLS and CDR2 is YYNGEE. With 0 bases removed from V and 4 bases from J, the gap between germline ends came to 12 bases. In nucleotides, the CDR3 is TGTGCCAGCAGCGTAGCTAGCCGGGGCGCAGATACGCAGTATTTT. Residues: CASSVASRGADTQYF.

CDR3: CASSITKGSQETQYF. The CDR3 DNA reads as TGTGCCAGCTCAATAACTAAGGGATCCCAAGAGACCCAGTACTTC. V gene TRBV18 combines with J gene TRBJ2-5, with D unresolved. Germline loops: CDR1 KGHSH, CDR2 LQKENI. The CDR3 is 15 amino acids. V shed 5 bases and J shed 1 base, with 14 bases lying between them.

This clonotype was seen more than once but under ten times. This chain links TRBV15 with TRBJ2-7, with D perhaps matching TRBD2 (5 bases). From germline, CDR1 is LNHNV and CDR2 YYDKDF (reference sequence). The CDR3 contains 13 residues. Trimming cost V 6 bases and J 2 bases, with 11 bases left between them. Here the CDR3 DNA reads TGTGCCACCAGTAGCGCAGGACCCTACGAGCAGTACTTC. Translated: CATSSAGPYEQYF.

This clonotype is a singleton in its sample. V and J are TRBV28 and TRBJ1-6, with TRBD1 identical over 7 bases. CDR3 length: 15 amino acids. V was pared by 1 base and J by 7 bases, with 4 bases of the junction left unmatched. Germline V lookup: CDR1 MDHEN, CDR2 SYDVKM. DNA for the CDR3: TGTGCCAGCAGTTTATCCCGACAGGGAAATTCACCCCTCCACTTT. It encodes CASSLSRQGNSPLHF.

The V gene is TRBV7-9, the J gene TRBJ1-2; D not resolved. This CDR3 is built from 14 residues. V was cut by 5 bases and J by 3 bases, with 13 bases left in between. Germline lookup yields CDR1 SEHNR and CDR2 FQNEAQ (reference sequence). Here the CDR3 DNA reads TGTGCCAGCAGCCCCCCCCAGCGGGACTATGGCTACACCTTC. This gives the protein CASSPPQRDYGYTF. The full variable domain, rest sourced from reference TRBV7-9 and TRBJ1-2, is DTGVSQNPRHKITKRGQNVTFRCDPISEHNRLYWYRQTLGQGPEFLTYFQNEAQLEKSRLLSDRFSAERPKGSFSTLEIQRTEQGDSAMYLCASSPPQRDYGYTFGSGTRLTVV.

The J gene is TRBJ2-3, the V gene TRBV29-1; D may match TRBD1 or TRBD2 (5 bases each). This CDR3 comprises 15 residues. Germline values: CDR1 SQVTM, CDR2 ANQGSEA. V gave up 5 bases and J gave up 2 bases, with 17 bases separating them. Here the CDR3 reads CSVTPREGYTDTQYF. The CDR3 coding sequence is TGCAGCGTTACCCCGCGCGAGGGGTACACAGATACGCAGTATTTT.

This rearrangement joins TRBV6-5 to TRBJ2-7, with 7 bases lining up with TRBD2. V shed 8 bases and J 5 bases; nucleotides not matched to a gene: 3. The germline V gene encodes CDR1 MNHEY and CDR2 SVGAGI. The CDR3 totals 11 residues. This CDR3 reads CASGRENEQYF. In nucleotides, the CDR3 is TGTGCCAGCGGGAGGGAAAACGAGCAGTACTTC.

This clonotype has a handful of counts. The rearrangement uses TRBV5-1 and TRBJ2-7; 14 nucleotides line up with TRBD2. In germline, CDR1 is SGHRS, CDR2 YFSETQ. The J segment lost 6 bases and the V segment lost 4 bases, leaving 6 bases of the junction unmatched. This CDR3 has 15 residues. The CDR3 loop is CASSQGTSGSGEQYF. The CDR3 DNA reads TGCGCCAGCAGCCAGGGGACTAGCGGGAGTGGCGAGCAGTACTTC.

The chain recombines TRBV9 with TRBJ2-1; TRBD2 matches 7 bases. V gave up 0 bases and J gave up 7 bases; unmatched junction bases: 7. The CDR3 has 15 amino acids. Germline-derived CDR1 and CDR2 are SGDLS and YYNGEE. CDR3 coding DNA: TGTGCCAGCAGCGTAGCTGGGAGGACTAGTAATGAGCAGTTCTTC. Translated: CASSVAGRTSNEQFF.

The chain employs TRBV28 and TRBJ2-1, with 10 bases that match TRBD2. The assigned J gene may be wrong: the sequence end matches TRBJ2-7 better. CDR1 and CDR2 from the germline V gene are MDHEN and SYDVKM. This CDR3 has 15 amino acids. CDR3 in amino acids: CASSLALAGDWEQYF. The CDR3 nucleotides read TGTGCCAGCAGTTTAGCTCTAGCGGGAGATTGGGAGCAGTACTTC.

CDR3 loop: CSARDTQGVETQYF. The CDR3 nucleotides are TGCAGTGCTAGAGATACCCAGGGGGTAGAGACCCAGTACTTC. The chain recombines TRBV20-1 with TRBJ2-5, with 7 nucleotides matching TRBD1. Trimming at V came to 0 bases and at J to 4 bases, leaving 5 bases not matched to a gene. Germline V CDR1 and CDR2: DFQATT, SNEGSKA (reference sequence). The CDR3 is 14 residues long.

The table lists this clonotype with a count of one. V usage is TRBV20-1 and J usage is TRBJ2-1; the D gene could be TRBD1 or TRBD2 (5 bases each). This CDR3 has 13 residues. The germline CDR1 and CDR2 sequences are DFQATT and SNEGSKA (reference sequence). The CDR3 loop is CGGIRDGTNEQFF. The DNA for the CDR3 is TGCGGTGGTATCCGGGACGGTACCAATGAGCAGTTCTTC.

The chain couples TRBV5-6 to TRBJ2-7; 12 bases align to TRBD2. CDR1 is SGHDT, CDR2 YYEEEE, per germline. Trimming took 0 bases from V and 0 from J; bases not matched to a gene: 7. The CDR3 runs 18 residues. Here the CDR3 DNA reads TGTGCCAGCAGCTTGGCCGGACTAGCGGGGACGAGCTCCTACGAGCAGTACTTC. The encoded protein is CASSLAGLAGTSSYEQYF.

The chain combines TRBV20-1 with TRBJ2-5; no clear D gene. Germline lookup yields CDR1 DFQATT and CDR2 SNEGSKA (reference sequence). Trimming stripped 7 bases from V and 4 bases from J, with 10 bases between. CDR3 length equals 11 residues. CDR3 nucleotides: TGCAGTGTTCGGCAAAGAGAGACCCAGTACTTC. It yields the protein CSVRQRETQYF.

The table lists this clonotype with a few counts. The CDR3 protein is CASSYPTGRSGYTF. The CDR3 DNA sequence: TGTGCCAGCAGCTACCCGACAGGGCGGTCTGGCTACACCTTC. The chain combines TRBV7-2 with TRBJ1-2, with 7 bases matching TRBD1. The V gene end was trimmed by 4 bases and the J gene end by 7 bases; junction bases not matched to a gene: 9. The germline V gene encodes CDR1 SGHTA and CDR2 FQGNSA. The CDR3 has 14 residues.

CDR3 in DNA: TGTGCCAGCAGGGATCTCCCTCGCGAGCAGTACTTC. It encodes CASRDLPREQYF. The V call is TRBV27, the J call TRBJ2-5; D gene uncertain. The assigned J gene may be wrong: the sequence end matches TRBJ2-7 better. Per the germline V gene, CDR1 is MNHEY and CDR2 is SMNVEV (reference sequence). The CDR3 loop spans 12 amino acids.

This clonotype was recorded a few times. The V and J genes are TRBV29-1 and TRBJ2-1; TRBD2 agrees at 10 bases. The junction had 13 bases not matched to a gene; V was cut back by 5 bases and J by 12 bases. Germline values: CDR1 SQVTM, CDR2 ANQGSEA. The CDR3 totals 14 residues. CDR3 sequence reads: CSVNGLAAWGGQFF. The CDR3 bases are TGCAGCGTTAATGGACTAGCGGCCTGGGGTGGGCAGTTCTTC.

Concerning this clonotype itself: The junction shows a germline mismatch at one end, possibly a read error. The chain has TRBV10-3 and TRBJ2-3; 12 bases are a match to TRBD2. This CDR3 region has 16 residues. Germline V gives CDR1 ENHRY, CDR2 SYGVKD. CDR3 in amino acids: CAIRTSGAVGTGTQYF. The CDR3 coding sequence is TGTGCCATAAGGACTAGCGGGGCAGTCGGCACAGGTACGCAGTATTTT.

The chain is built from TRBV20-1 and TRBJ2-5; TRBD2 might be the D (5 bases). The CDR3 sequence is 11 residues long. V lost 7 bases, J lost 3 bases, and 9 bases lay in between. Germline CDR1 is DFQATT and CDR2 is SNEGSKA (reference sequence). The CDR3 here is CSGEFKETQYF. Here the CDR3 DNA reads TGCAGTGGGGAGTTTAAAGAGACCCAGTACTTC.

The chain has TRBV11-2 and TRBJ2-1; D is unclear. The CDR3 runs 19 residues. The V and J ends lost 5 bases and 0 bases respectively, with 23 bases between them. Germline V gene data show CDR1 as SGHAT and CDR2 as FQNNGV. CDR3 residues: CASSRNRPVASSSYNEQFF. Written as DNA, the CDR3 is TGTGCCAGCAGCCGAAACAGACCGGTCGCATCGAGCTCCTACAATGAGCAGTTCTTC.